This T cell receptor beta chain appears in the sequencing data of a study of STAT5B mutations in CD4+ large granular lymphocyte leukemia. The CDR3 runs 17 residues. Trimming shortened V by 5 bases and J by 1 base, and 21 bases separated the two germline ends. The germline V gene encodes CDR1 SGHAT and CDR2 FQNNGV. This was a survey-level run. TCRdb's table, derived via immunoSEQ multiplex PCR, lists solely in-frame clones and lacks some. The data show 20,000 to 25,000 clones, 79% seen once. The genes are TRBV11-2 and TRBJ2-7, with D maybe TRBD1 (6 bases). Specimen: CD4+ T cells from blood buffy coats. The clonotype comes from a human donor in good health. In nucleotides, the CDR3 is TGTGCCAGCAGCGAGACGGGGACACCCCAAAAGTCCTACGAGCAGTACTTC. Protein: CASSETGTPQKSYEQYF.